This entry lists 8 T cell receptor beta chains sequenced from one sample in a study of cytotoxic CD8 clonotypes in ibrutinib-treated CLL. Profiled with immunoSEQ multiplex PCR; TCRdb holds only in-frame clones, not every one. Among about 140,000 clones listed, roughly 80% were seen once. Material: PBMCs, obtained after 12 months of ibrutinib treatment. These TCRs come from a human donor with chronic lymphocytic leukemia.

The CDR3 protein is CASTPSVGEKLFF. CDR3 DNA: TGCGCCAGCACGCCGTCAGTGGGAGAAAAACTGTTTTTT. The V call is TRBV5-1, the J call TRBJ1-4; D is undetermined. Trimming removed 6 bases at V and 8 bases at J, with 14 bases between. Germline CDR1 and CDR2: SGHRS and YFSETQ. The CDR3 runs to 13 residues. Full variable domain (outside the CDR3, taken from reference TRBV5-1 and TRBJ1-4): KAGVTQTPRYLIKTRGQQVTLSCSPISGHRSVSWYQQTPGQGLQFLFEYFSETQRNKGNFPGRFSGRQFSNSRSEMNVSTLELGDSALYLCASTPSVGEKLFFGSGTQLSVL.

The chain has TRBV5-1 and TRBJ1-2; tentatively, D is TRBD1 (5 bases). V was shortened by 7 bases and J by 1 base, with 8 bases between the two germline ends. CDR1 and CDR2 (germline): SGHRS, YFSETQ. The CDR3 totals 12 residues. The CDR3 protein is CASGDGNYGYTF. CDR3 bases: TGCGCCAGCGGGGACGGTAACTATGGCTACACCTTC.

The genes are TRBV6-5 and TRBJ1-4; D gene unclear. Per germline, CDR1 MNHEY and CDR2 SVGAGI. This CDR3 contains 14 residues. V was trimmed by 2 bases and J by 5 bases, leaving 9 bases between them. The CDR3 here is CASSYDRKNEKLFF. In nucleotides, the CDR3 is TGTGCCAGCAGTTACGATCGAAAAAATGAAAAACTGTTTTTT.

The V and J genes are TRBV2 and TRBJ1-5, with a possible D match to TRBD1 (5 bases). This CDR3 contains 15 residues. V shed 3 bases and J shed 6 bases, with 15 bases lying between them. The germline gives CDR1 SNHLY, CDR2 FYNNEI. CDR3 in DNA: TGTGCCAGCAGTGATCTTCCCAGGGTGGCTCAGCCCCAGCATTTT. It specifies CASSDLPRVAQPQHF.

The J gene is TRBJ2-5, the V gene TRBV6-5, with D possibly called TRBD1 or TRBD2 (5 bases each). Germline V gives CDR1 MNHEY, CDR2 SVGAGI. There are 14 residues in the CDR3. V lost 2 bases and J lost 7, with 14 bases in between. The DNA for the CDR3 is TGTGCCAGCAGTTACGTTGGGGGAACGGCGACCCAGTACTTC. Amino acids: CASSYVGGTATQYF.

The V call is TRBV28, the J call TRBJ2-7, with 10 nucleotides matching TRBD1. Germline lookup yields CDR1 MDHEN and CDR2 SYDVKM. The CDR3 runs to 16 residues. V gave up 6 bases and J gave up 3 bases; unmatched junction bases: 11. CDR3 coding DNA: TGTGCCAGCAGCAGGCCGGGACAGGGGACTTACTACGAGCAGTACTTC. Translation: CASSRPGQGTYYEQYF.

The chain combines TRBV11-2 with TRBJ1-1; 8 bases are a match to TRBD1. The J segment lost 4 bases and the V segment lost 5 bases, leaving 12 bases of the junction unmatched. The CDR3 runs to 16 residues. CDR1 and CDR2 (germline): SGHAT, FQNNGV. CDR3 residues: CASSRENTGGLTEAFF. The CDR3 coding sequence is TGTGCCAGCAGCCGGGAGAATACAGGGGGGCTCACTGAAGCTTTCTTT.

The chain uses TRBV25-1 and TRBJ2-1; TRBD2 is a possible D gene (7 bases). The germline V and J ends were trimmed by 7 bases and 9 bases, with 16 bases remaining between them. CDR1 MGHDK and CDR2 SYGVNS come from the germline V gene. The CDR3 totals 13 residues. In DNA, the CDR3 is TGTGCCAGCAAAGGGGGGGGTTCTGGTGAGCAGTTCTTC. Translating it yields CASKGGGSGEQFF.